Shown below are 15 T cell receptor beta chains from a single sample sequenced in a study of identical twins. TCRdb itself ran the 5' RACE reads through MiXCR, one entry per CDR3 protein. The sample yields approximately 590,000 distinct CDR3 sequences, more than 9% seen once. Another study also made use of these data, one on yellow fever vaccine responses in identical twins.

Sequencing used PBMCs. The receptors here all came from a woman younger than 30 in good health.

This clonotype has ten or more counts. The V and J genes are TRBV12-3 or TRBV12-4 and TRBJ2-7; 8 nucleotides match TRBD2. V lost 5 bases to trimming and J lost 6 bases; unmatched junction nucleotides: 9. There are 14 residues in the CDR3. DNA of the CDR3: TGTGCCAGCAGTCCATCCGGGACTAGTGGCGAGCAGTACTTC. This encodes CASSPSGTSGEQYF.

The genes are TRBV4-3 and TRBJ2-2; 11 nucleotides line up with TRBD2. Germline V CDR1 and CDR2: LGHNA, YSLEER. V trimming: 1 base; J trimming: 0 bases; junction bases outside the gene matches: 7. The CDR3 length is 19 residues. The CDR3 coding sequence is TGCGCCAGCAGCCAAGCTTGGGGACTAGCGGACCCGAACACCGGGGAGCTGTTTTTT. Translated, it gives CASSQAWGLADPNTGELFF.

The CDR3: CASSPGTGVFEQYF. The DNA of the CDR3 is TGTGCCAGCAGCCCCGGGACAGGGGTCTTCGAGCAGTACTTC. The genes are TRBV6-1 and TRBJ2-7; TRBD1 agrees at 10 bases. V shed 6 bases, J shed 6 bases, and the junction held 8 bases outside the gene matches. The germline V gene encodes CDR1 MNHNS and CDR2 SASEGT. This CDR3 has 14 amino acids.

The V gene is TRBV3-1, the J gene TRBJ2-3; D possibly corresponds to TRBD2 (6 bases). Germline V lookup: CDR1 LGHDT, CDR2 YNNKEL (reference sequence). Trimming shortened V by 4 bases and J by 5 bases, and 13 bases separated the two germline ends. The CDR3 is 14 residues long. The CDR3 is CASSRGAGGDTQYF. CDR3 coding DNA: TGTGCCAGCAGCCGAGGGGCCGGGGGAGATACGCAGTATTTT.

This clonotype was observed many times. This chain links TRBV14 with TRBJ1-6, with D hard to call. V lost 1 base, J lost 7 bases, and 8 bases lay in between. The CDR3 extends over 14 amino acids. Per germline, CDR1 SGHDN and CDR2 FVKESK. The CDR3 spells CASSQGTGNSPLHF. The CDR3 DNA reads TGTGCCAGCAGCCAAGGGACGGGAAATTCACCCCTCCACTTT.

This chain links TRBV20-1 with TRBJ2-2, with a weak D call TRBD2 (6 bases). This CDR3 contains 14 residues. Trimming left V 5 bases short and J 1 base short, with 11 bases between. CDR1 is DFQATT, CDR2 SNEGSKA, per germline (reference sequence). The DNA for the CDR3 is TGCAGTGCTGGCGGGACGAGGAACACCGGGGAGCTGTTTTTT. Protein: CSAGGTRNTGELFF.

This clonotype was picked up a small number of times. V is TRBV5-1 and J is TRBJ2-7; D may be TRBD1 or TRBD2 (5 bases each). Trimming cost V 2 bases and J 1 base, with 10 bases left between them. Germline V gene lookup returns CDR1 SGHRS and CDR2 YFSETQ. This CDR3 has 14 amino acids. The CDR3 region is CASSFEGISYEQYF. The CDR3 DNA sequence: TGCGCCAGCAGCTTCGAGGGGATTTCCTACGAGCAGTACTTC.

This clonotype was counted ten times or more. CDR3 protein: CATERGQGLGYTF. The CDR3 DNA sequence: TGTGCCACCGAGAGGGGGCAGGGCTTAGGCTACACCTTC. The genes are TRBV28 and TRBJ1-2; the match to TRBD1 covers 7 bases. The J segment lost 8 bases and the V segment lost 10 bases, leaving 13 bases of the junction unmatched. This CDR3 has 13 amino acids. CDR1 is MDHEN, CDR2 SYDVKM, per germline.

The genes are TRBV27 and TRBJ2-1, with a weak D call TRBD2 (6 bases). The CDR3 totals 11 residues. CDR1 is MNHEY and CDR2 is SMNVEV in the germline V gene (reference sequence). The germline V and J ends were trimmed by 10 bases and 8 bases, with 12 bases remaining between them. The CDR3 region is CAIRSGDEQFF. The CDR3 nucleotides are TGTGCCATCCGATCGGGGGATGAGCAGTTCTTC.

This clonotype was seen a few times. V and J are TRBV18 and TRBJ2-7; maybe TRBD1 (5 bases). Between the trimmed V and J ends, which lost 5 bases and 4 bases, there was a span of 18 bases. The CDR3 runs 15 residues. Germline CDR1 reads KGHSH; CDR2 reads LQKENI. The CDR3 DNA is TGTGCCAGCTCAACGACCCAACTCAGGGTTTACGAGCAGTACTTC. Its protein product is CASSTTQLRVYEQYF.

This sequence joins TRBV28 and TRBJ2-3; D is tentatively TRBD1 or TRBD2 (5 bases each). Trimming took off 3 bases at V and 2 bases at J, with 18 bases between the two ends. CDR1 MDHEN and CDR2 SYDVKM come from the germline V gene. The CDR3 sequence is 17 residues long. CDR3 region: CASSLYGGGSYTDTQYF. In DNA form, the CDR3 reads TGTGCCAGCAGTTTGTATGGGGGTGGGAGCTACACAGATACGCAGTATTTT. The full variable domain, its missing parts supplied by reference TRBV28 and TRBJ2-3, is DVKVTQSSRYLVKRTGEKVFLECVQDMDHENMFWYRQDPGLGLRLIYFSYDVKMKEKGDIPEGYSVSREKKERFSLILESASTNQTSMYLCASSLYGGGSYTDTQYFGPGTRLTVL.

This clonotype was recorded a few times. The chain carries TRBV12-3 or TRBV12-4 and TRBJ2-5; D is uncertain. This CDR3 is built from 13 residues. V dropped 4 bases and J dropped 2 bases, with 8 bases sitting between them. CDR3 DNA: TGTGCCAGCAGTTATAAGCGTCAAGAGACCCAGTACTTC. Its translation is CASSYKRQETQYF.

CDR3 amino acids: CASSPPQGAGNEAFF. CDR3 DNA: TGTGCCAGCAGCCCACCACAGGGGGCTGGGAATGAAGCTTTCTTT. J is TRBJ1-1 and V is TRBV7-9, with TRBD1 identical over 9 bases. Germline lookup yields CDR1 SEHNR and CDR2 FQNEAQ (reference sequence). The CDR3 is 15 amino acids. Trimming at V came to 5 bases and at J to 7 bases, leaving 11 bases not matched to a gene.

CDR3 DNA: TGTGCCAGCAGTGAAGATAAAGCTTACAATGAGCAGTTCTTC. Residues: CASSEDKAYNEQFF. The gene calls are TRBV25-1 and TRBJ2-1; D remains unclear. This CDR3 has 14 residues. Trimming took 2 bases from V and 4 from J, leaving 9 bases between them. Germline V gene data show CDR1 as MGHDK and CDR2 as SYGVNS. Filled out from reference TRBV25-1 and TRBJ2-1, the complete variable domain reads EADIYQTPRYLVIGTGKKITLECSQTMGHDKMYWYQQDPGMELHLIHYSYGVNSTEKGDLSSESTVSRIRTEHFPLTLESARPSHTSQYLCASSEDKAYNEQFFGPGTRLTVL.

This clonotype came up many times. The genes are TRBV4-1 and TRBJ2-7; D may be TRBD1 (6 bases). Trimming cost V 0 bases and J 3 bases, with 21 bases left between them. Germline loops: CDR1 MGHRA, CDR2 YSYEKL. The CDR3 is 18 amino acids. The CDR3 loop reads CASSQEVPGASTRYEQYF. The CDR3 DNA is TGCGCCAGCAGCCAAGAGGTCCCAGGGGCGTCTACCCGCTACGAGCAGTACTTC.